The sequence of this T cell receptor beta chain was determined in a study of response to subunit inactivated influenza vaccine. Whole-study findings and limits: Authors suggested that a seasonal influenza vaccination recruits few new T cells each time.

This clonotype was observed at least ten times. Its antigen is undetermined. At one end, the junction sequence differs from germline, possibly due to a read error. Germline lookup yields CDR1 SGHRS and CDR2 YFSETQ. CDR3 length: 14 amino acids. TCRdb re-called the RT-PCR reads with MiXCR, one entry per CDR3 protein. Here the sample spans 500,000 to 600,000 distinct CDR3 sequences, less than 10% being singletons. The V and J genes are TRBV5-1 and TRBJ1-1; 9 positions agree with TRBD1. The input for sequencing was PBMCs from blood, taken about 23 months after vaccination. The clonotype comes from a man aged 50 to 69 who received an inactivated influenza vaccine. As DNA, the CDR3 is TGTGCCAGCAGCTTGGACAGGGGGAACACTGAAGCTTTCTTT. Protein: CASSLDRGNTEAFF.